This entry concerns a single T cell receptor beta chain. The germline V gene has CDR1 SGHTA and CDR2 FQGNSA. The CDR3 totals 12 residues. Trimming removed 5 bases at V and 8 bases at J, with 10 bases between. Here immunoSEQ multiplex PCR was the method, and the copy in TCRdb shows in-frame clones only, minus some. The sample lists 50,000 to 65,000 clones, around 90% occurring once. This specimen belongs to a study of T cell changes during pregnancy in multiple sclerosis. The chain couples TRBV7-2 to TRBJ2-1; no reliable D call. The sequenced sample was peripheral blood, obtained in the third trimester of pregnancy. The source of this sequence is a female donor in good health, enrolled as a control in a pregnancy study. The CDR3 reads CASSPGGHEQFF. The CDR3 region has the DNA TGTGCCAGCAGCCCTGGTGGGCATGAGCAGTTCTTC.